This is a list of T cell receptor beta chains from one sample in a study of T cells after yellow fever vaccination. Using its own MiXCR run on the 5' RACE reads, TCRdb lists one record per CDR3 protein. The table records approximately 250,000 distinct CDR3 sequences, around 4.9% of them present only once. The material sequenced was CD4+ T cells sorted from PBMCs, taken on the day of the yellow fever booster vaccination. The receptors shown here come from a man between 18 and 35 years old who received the YFV17D yellow fever vaccine. Both conserved end residues are part of each CDR3. A D gene is named only where the DNA matches it firmly. Only part of the rows carry a size: once, few, many, or a class if the clone is expanded.

>TRBJ1-6|NA|NA|TRBV6-5
TGTGCCAGCAGTTCTTCCGGGACGCAGAATTCACCCCTCCACTTT
CASSSSGTQNSPLHF
>TRBJ2-5|TRBD2|many|TRBV6-1
TGTGCCAGCAGTGATTCGGGGGGGACGCGAGAGACCCAGTACTTC
CASSDSGGTRETQYF
>TRBJ1-6|TRBD1|few|TRBV7-2
TGTGCCAGCAGCTCCCGGGACAGGGGGGGTCCCTATAATTCACCCCTCCACTTT
CASSSRDRGGPYNSPLHF
>TRBJ2-1|NA|NA|TRBV20-1
TGCAGTGCTACCCCTCCGGCCCACAATGAGCAGTTCTTC
CSATPPAHNEQFF
>TRBJ2-3|TRBD1|NA|TRBV10-3
TGTGCCATCACCCCCGGGACAGGGGGCGCACATACGCAGTATTTT
CAITPGTGGAHTQYF
>TRBJ2-6|NA|few|TRBV5-6
TGTGCCAGCAGCCCCAGGATCTCTGGGGCCAACGTCCTGACTTTC
CASSPRISGANVLTF
>TRBJ2-7|TRBD1|NA|TRBV4-1
TGCGCCAGCAGCCCCACACAGGGGATATTAACCTACGAGCAGTACTTC
CASSPTQGILTYEQYF
>TRBJ2-7|TRBD2|NA|TRBV12-3/TRBV12-4
TGTGCCAGCAGTTGGACTCTCGGACTAGGTCCCTCCTACGAGCAGTACTTC
CASSWTLGLGPSYEQYF
>TRBJ1-1|TRBD1|NA|TRBV6-2/TRBV6-3
TGTGCCAGCACCGACAGGGCGTACACTGAAGCTTTCTTT
CASTDRAYTEAFF
>TRBJ2-3|TRBD2|few|TRBV4-3
TGCGCCAGCAGCCAAGATTGGGGGGGGACTAGCACAGATACGCAGTATTTT
CASSQDWGGTSTDTQYF
>TRBJ1-2|TRBD1|once|TRBV7-2
TGTGCCAGCAGCTTAGAAGGTGGACAGGGCTATGGCTACACCTTC
CASSLEGGQGYGYTF
>TRBJ2-3|NA|many|TRBV29-1
TGCAGCGTTGAACCGACAACTAACCCCCTCTCAGATACGCAGTATTTT
CSVEPTTNPLSDTQYF
>TRBJ1-1|NA|NA|TRBV7-9
TGTGCCAGCAGCAAACAGGGTACTTCGAACACTGAAGCTTTCTTT
CASSKQGTSNTEAFF
>TRBJ1-6|TRBD1|many|TRBV20-1
TGCAGTGCTAGAGACCGGGACAGGGCTCTCCACTTT
CSARDRDRALHF
>TRBJ2-5|NA|NA|TRBV27
TGTGCCAGCAGTCTGTGGACTACCCCGGCGGGGACCCAGTACTTC
CASSLWTTPAGTQYF